This T cell receptor (beta chain) was documented in a study of cytomegalovirus exposure and HLA in healthy donors. Study conclusions and caveats: Specificity for CMV antigens was confirmed in vitro for three of the CMV-associated chains. Later, TCR association rates were found to vary by HLA locus, highest for DRB1 and lowest for HLA-C. For TCR beta chains, V- and J-gene trimming was later linked to a missense DCLRE1C variant.

The PCR employed 60 Vbeta primers together with 13 Jbeta primers. The authors' processing: In a later analysis, 75 million to 85 million unique TCR beta chains included roughly 11 million shared by two or more donors. Some clones are missing from TCRdb's copy, which holds only in-frame ones; the method was immunoSEQ multiplex PCR. V and J calls and clone size come straight from that table; D and trimming were deduced from the DNA. The sample lists roughly 180,000 clones, 80% to 90% occurring once. A remark on this clone: Its antigen is undetermined.

Losses at the gene ends were 5 bases for V and 5 bases for J; bases not matched to a gene: 14. This CDR3 contains 16 residues. CDR1 and CDR2 (germline): SGHAT, FQDESV (reference sequence). J is TRBJ2-7 and V is TRBV11-1, with 8 bases that match TRBD2. The clonotype was recovered from a woman under 30 in good health and CMV-seronegative. Sequencing was performed on PBMCs. The CDR3 nucleotides read TGTGCCAGCAGCCGTCGGTCGGGACTAGTAATAGACGAGCAGTACTTC. Residues: CASSRRSGLVIDEQYF.